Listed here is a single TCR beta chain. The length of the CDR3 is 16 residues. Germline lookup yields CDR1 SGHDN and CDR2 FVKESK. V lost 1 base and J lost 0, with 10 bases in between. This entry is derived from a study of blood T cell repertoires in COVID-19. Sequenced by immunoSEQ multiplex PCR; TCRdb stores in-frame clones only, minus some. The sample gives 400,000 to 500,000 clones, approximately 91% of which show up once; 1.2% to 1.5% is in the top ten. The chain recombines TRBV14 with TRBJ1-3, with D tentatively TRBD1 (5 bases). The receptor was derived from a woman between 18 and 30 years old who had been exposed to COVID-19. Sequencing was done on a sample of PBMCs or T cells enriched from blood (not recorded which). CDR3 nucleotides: TGTGCCAGCAGCCAAGCCGGGACTATCTCTGGAAACACCATATATTTT. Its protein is CASSQAGTISGNTIYF.